This passage covers 32 T cell receptor beta chains from one sample sequenced in a study of OX40 agonist ivuxolimab in advanced cancers. TCRdb's table, derived via immunoSEQ multiplex PCR, lists solely in-frame clones and lacks some. The sample lists about 77,000 clones, 85% occurring once. The sample was CD4+ or CD8+ T cells sorted from blood, taken in a trial of the OX40 agonist ivuxolimab. These receptors were taken from an adult with an advanced solid tumor such as melanoma, head and neck, liver or kidney cancer.

The V and J genes are TRBV6-6 and TRBJ1-1, with D tentatively TRBD1 (6 bases). The germline V and J ends were trimmed by 6 bases and 1 base, with 15 bases remaining between them. The germline CDR1 and CDR2 sequences are MNHNY and SVGAGI (reference sequence). The CDR3 spans 15 residues. The CDR3 coding sequence is TGTGCCAGCAGATACAGGGAGCCGGGGAACACTGAAGCTTTCTTT. It specifies CASRYREPGNTEAFF.

The J gene is TRBJ1-6, the V gene TRBV4-3, with a tentative D call TRBD1 (6 bases). Between the trimmed V and J ends, which lost 0 bases and 7 bases, there was a span of 19 bases. Looked up from germline, CDR1 is LGHNA and CDR2 is YSLEER. The CDR3 is 18 residues long. The CDR3 region is CASSQELGGSTLNSPLHF. The CDR3 DNA is TGCGCCAGCAGCCAAGAATTGGGGGGCTCTACTCTGAATTCACCCCTCCACTTT.

This clone was seen just once. V gene TRBV15 combines with J gene TRBJ2-7, with 7 nucleotides matching TRBD2. With V trimmed by 1 base and J by 3 bases, 3 bases remained unmatched. Germline V gene data show CDR1 as LNHNV and CDR2 as YYDKDF (reference sequence). The CDR3 is made up of 14 amino acids. Written as DNA, the CDR3 is TGTGCCACCAGCAGAGCCGGGGGGAACTACGAGCAGTACTTC. This encodes CATSRAGGNYEQYF.

The V call is TRBV30, the J call TRBJ2-1; TRBD2 matches 11 bases. The CDR3 is 15 residues long. Germline V gene sequence: CDR1 GTSNPN, CDR2 SVGIG (reference sequence). Germline trimming cut 3 bases from V and 4 bases from J; bases unmatched to any gene: 5. The CDR3 sequence: CAWRMGTSGYNEQFF. Here the CDR3 DNA reads TGTGCCTGGAGAATGGGGACTAGCGGATACAATGAGCAGTTCTTC.

CDR3 loop: CASSLRTAQETQYF. CDR3 bases: TGTGCCAGCAGCTTGAGGACAGCCCAAGAGACCCAGTACTTC. The chain joins TRBV11-2 to TRBJ2-5; a possible D gene is TRBD1 (6 bases). CDR3 length: 14 amino acids. Trimming pared 3 bases from V and 1 base from J, leaving 9 bases between. Germline V CDR1 and CDR2: SGHAT, FQNNGV.

The genes are TRBV7-2 and TRBJ2-1; D is unresolved. CDR3 length: 15 residues. Germline V gene data show CDR1 as SGHTA and CDR2 as FQGNSA. V shed 4 bases and J shed 4 bases, with 14 bases lying between them. The CDR3, as DNA: TGTGCCAGCAGCTACGGTCCCGGACGATACAATGAGCAGTTCTTC. This translates into CASSYGPGRYNEQFF. Complete variable domain (other parts from reference TRBV7-2 and TRBJ2-1): GAGVSQSPSNKVTEKGKDVELRCDPISGHTALYWYRQSLGQGLEFLIYFQGNSAPDKSGLPSDRFSAERTGGSVSTLTIQRTQQEDSAVYLCASSYGPGRYNEQFFGPGTRLTVL.

The table lists this clone with a count of one. This chain joins TRBV6-1 and TRBJ1-4, with D unresolved. Looked up from germline, CDR1 is MNHNS and CDR2 is SASEGT. The V end was cut by 6 bases, the J end by 5 bases, with 4 bases between. The CDR3 has 11 amino acids. The CDR3 here is CASRLNEKLFF. The CDR3 coding sequence is TGTGCCAGCAGGTTAAATGAAAAACTGTTTTTT.

This sequence joins TRBV27 and TRBJ2-5; a possible D gene is TRBD2 (6 bases). V gave up 2 bases and J gave up 2 bases, with 15 bases separating them. The CDR3 runs 16 residues. Germline lookup yields CDR1 MNHEY and CDR2 SMNVEV (reference sequence). The CDR3 protein is CASSLTFAGTQETQYF. The CDR3 coding sequence is TGTGCCAGCAGTTTAACATTTGCGGGAACACAAGAGACCCAGTACTTC.

The chain links TRBV30 to TRBJ1-1, with D perhaps matching TRBD1 (5 bases). The germline V and J ends were trimmed by 5 bases and 3 bases, with 13 bases remaining between them. The CDR3 loop spans 13 amino acids. The germline CDR1 and CDR2 sequences are GTSNPN and SVGIG (reference sequence). CDR3 amino acids: CAWSRGAYTEAFF. CDR3 DNA sequence: TGTGCCTGGTCCAGAGGGGCCTACACTGAAGCTTTCTTT.

The count of this clone is one. This sequence joins TRBV15 and TRBJ2-7; D gene ambiguous. The CDR3 runs 14 residues. Germline lookup yields CDR1 LNHNV and CDR2 YYDKDF (reference sequence). Trimming left V 0 bases short and J 5 bases short, with 11 bases between. CDR3 in DNA: TGTGCCACCAGCAGAGATCGGGTTCTGGACGAGCAGTACTTC. Protein product: CATSRDRVLDEQYF.

The chain is built from TRBV6-6 and TRBJ2-7; unclear D gene. This CDR3 has 11 amino acids. CDR1 is MNHNY and CDR2 is SVGAGI in the germline V gene (reference sequence). Deletions cut 5 bases from V and 9 bases from J, with 11 bases between. CDR3 sequence: CASSPTEGQYF. The CDR3 DNA reads TGTGCCAGCAGTCCCACAGAAGGGCAGTACTTC.

The chain uses TRBV6-5 and TRBJ2-7, with D hard to call. CDR3 length: 11 amino acids. V was shortened by 6 bases and J by 7 bases, with 10 bases between the two germline ends. Germline CDR1 is MNHEY and CDR2 is SVGAGI. The CDR3 is CASRTPGEQYF. CDR3 DNA sequence: TGTGCCAGCAGGACACCCGGAGAGCAGTACTTC.

The rearrangement joins TRBV30 to TRBJ2-7, with TRBD2 matching over 9 bases. The trim removed 5 bases at V and 4 bases at J, leaving 12 bases unmatched. The germline V gene encodes CDR1 GTSNPN and CDR2 SVGIG (reference sequence). The CDR3 length is 15 residues. CDR3 region: CAWRVGAGGPYEQYF. For the CDR3, the DNA is TGTGCCTGGCGGGTAGGGGCGGGGGGGCCGTACGAGCAGTACTTC.

The V gene is TRBV5-1, the J gene TRBJ1-1, with 7 positions matching TRBD1. CDR3 length equals 13 residues. Unmatched junction bases numbered 3, after V lost 5 bases and J lost 2 bases. Germline V gene data show CDR1 as SGHRS and CDR2 as YFSETQ. CDR3 sequence (DNA): TGCGCCAGCAGGGGGGACAGTAACACTGAAGCTTTCTTT. Residues: CASRGDSNTEAFF. Looking up the rest from reference TRBV5-1 and TRBJ1-1 gives the full variable domain: KAGVTQTPRYLIKTRGQQVTLSCSPISGHRSVSWYQQTPGQGLQFLFEYFSETQRNKGNFPGRFSGRQFSNSRSEMNVSTLELGDSALYLCASRGDSNTEAFFGQGTRLTVV.

The DNA of the CDR3 is TGTGCCAGCAGCTCCCCCGGCCGGCGCGCCCCTGGGGCCAACGTCCTGACTTTC. Its translation: CASSSPGRRAPGANVLTF. This chain joins TRBV7-9 and TRBJ2-6; unclear D gene. This CDR3 contains 18 residues. Germline CDR1 reads SEHNR; CDR2 reads FQNEAQ (reference sequence). The ends were cut back, 4 bases at V and 2 bases at J, with 18 bases in the middle.

The chain uses TRBV9 and TRBJ2-7; 12 bases line up with TRBD1. V lost 3 bases to trimming and J lost 7 bases; unmatched junction nucleotides: 11. From germline, CDR1 is SGDLS and CDR2 YYNGEE. The CDR3 is made up of 16 amino acids. The CDR3 region has the DNA TGTGCCAGCAGCGGGGAACCGGGACAGGGGGCGGGGGAGCAGTACTTC. Protein product: CASSGEPGQGAGEQYF.

The chain uses TRBV19 and TRBJ2-5; no clear D gene. Between the trimmed V and J ends, which lost 3 bases and 4 bases, there was a span of 6 bases. This CDR3 has 12 amino acids. Germline CDR1 reads LNHDA; CDR2 reads SQIVND (reference sequence). CDR3 in DNA: TGTGCCAGTAGTATGGGGTTAGAGACCCAGTACTTC. It yields the protein CASSMGLETQYF. The full variable domain, in which reference TRBV19 and TRBJ2-5 provide the parts outside the CDR3, is DGGITQSPKYLFRKEGQNVTLSCEQNLNHDAMYWYRQDPGQGLRLIYYSQIVNDFQKGDIAEGYSVSREKKESFPLTVTSAQKNPTAFYLCASSMGLETQYFGPGTRLLVL.

The rearrangement joins TRBV30 to TRBJ2-2; tentatively, D is TRBD1 (5 bases). This CDR3 region has 15 residues. Trimming left V 0 bases short and J 3 bases short, with 11 bases between. CDR1 and CDR2 from the germline V gene are GTSNPN and SVGIG (reference sequence). CDR3: CAWSVYFRDTGELFF. The CDR3 coding sequence is TGTGCCTGGAGTGTTTACTTCAGGGACACCGGGGAGCTGTTTTTT.

V and J are TRBV19 and TRBJ1-6; D gene uncertain. Trimming stripped 3 bases from V and 6 bases from J, with 9 bases between. The CDR3 extends over 14 amino acids. CDR1 LNHDA and CDR2 SQIVND come from the germline V gene (reference sequence). The CDR3 DNA reads TGTGCCAGTAGTATCGCGGAATTTAATTCACCCCTCCACTTT. It translates to CASSIAEFNSPLHF.

The V and J genes are TRBV6-1 and TRBJ2-3; D gene uncertain. Germline CDR1 MNHNS, CDR2 SASEGT. CDR3 length: 14 residues. Trimming pared 2 bases from V and 0 bases from J, leaving 6 bases between. The CDR3: CASSENWSTDTQYF. The CDR3 DNA is TGTGCCAGCAGTGAAAACTGGAGCACAGATACGCAGTATTTT.

This clone came up once. The rearrangement uses TRBV29-1 and TRBJ2-3; perhaps TRBD1 as D (6 bases). The V gene's germline CDR1 is SQVTM and CDR2 ANQGSEA. CDR3 length equals 13 residues. V was pared by 6 bases and J by 4 bases, with 14 bases between. CDR3: CSVRSSGADTQYF. The CDR3 DNA sequence: TGCAGCGTCAGGTCCTCAGGGGCAGATACGCAGTATTTT.

The DNA of the CDR3 is TGTGCCTGGACCGGGGCGAACACTGAAGCTTTCTTT. Translation: CAWTGANTEAFF. V usage is TRBV30 and J usage is TRBJ1-1; a possible D gene is TRBD1 (5 bases). The CDR3 consists of 12 residues. The germline V gene encodes CDR1 GTSNPN and CDR2 SVGIG (reference sequence). The germline V and J ends were trimmed by 4 bases and 1 base, with 7 bases remaining between them.

J is TRBJ2-7 and V is TRBV11-2; D perhaps matches TRBD1 (5 bases). This CDR3 is 12 amino acids long. The germline V gene has CDR1 SGHAT and CDR2 FQNNGV. Deletions cut 5 bases from V and 6 bases from J, with 11 bases between. CDR3 sequence: CASSPFRGEQYF. As DNA, the CDR3 is TGTGCCAGCAGCCCCTTTAGGGGCGAGCAGTACTTC. The full variable domain, its missing parts supplied by reference TRBV11-2 and TRBJ2-7, is EAGVAQSPRYKIIEKRQSVAFWCNPISGHATLYWYQQILGQGPKLLIQFQNNGVVDDSQLPKDRFSAERLKGVDSTLKIQPAKLEDSAVYLCASSPFRGEQYFGPGTRLTVT.

J is TRBJ2-7 and V is TRBV5-1; no firm D call. Germline values: CDR1 SGHRS, CDR2 YFSETQ. The CDR3 runs 15 residues. Trimming cost V 0 bases and J 7 bases, with 17 bases left between them. The CDR3 DNA reads as TGCGCCAGCAGCTTGGGAGTCCAGCAGGACCGGGAGCAGTACTTC. Encoded protein: CASSLGVQQDREQYF. Complete variable domain (other parts from reference TRBV5-1 and TRBJ2-7): KAGVTQTPRYLIKTRGQQVTLSCSPISGHRSVSWYQQTPGQGLQFLFEYFSETQRNKGNFPGRFSGRQFSNSRSEMNVSTLELGDSALYLCASSLGVQQDREQYFGPGTRLTVT.

Written as DNA, the CDR3 is TGTGCCAGCTCACCAAGGGGACAGCGGGGGAGCTACGAGCAGTACTTC. Its translation: CASSPRGQRGSYEQYF. The chain has TRBV18 and TRBJ2-7, with D perhaps matching TRBD2 (8 bases). CDR3 length: 16 residues. Germline assignment: CDR1 KGHSH and CDR2 LQKENI. V was cut by 2 bases and J by 3 bases, with 17 bases left in between.

This clone was detected only once. CDR3 amino acids: CASSQTGVTYEQYF. CDR3 DNA sequence: TGTGCCAGCAGTCAGACGGGGGTAACCTACGAGCAGTACTTC. The chain has TRBV9 and TRBJ2-7; perhaps TRBD2 as D (6 bases). Germline V gene sequence: CDR1 SGDLS, CDR2 YYNGEE. The CDR3 has 14 amino acids. Trimming removed 5 bases from V and 2 bases from J, with 14 bases in between.

The chain combines TRBV5-8 with TRBJ2-7; D is possibly TRBD1 or TRBD2 (7 bases each). V shed 4 bases and J shed 4 bases, with 21 bases lying between them. The germline CDR1 and CDR2 sequences are SGHTS and YDEGEE. This CDR3 spans 16 amino acids. The CDR3 here is CASSLNQGGPRYEQYF. The CDR3 nucleotides are TGTGCCAGCAGCCTCAATCAGGGGGGGCCCCGGTACGAGCAGTACTTC.

J is TRBJ1-5 and V is TRBV5-6; TRBD1 aligns across 7 bases. After removal of 0 bases from V and 2 bases from J, the junction contained 11 bases not matched to a gene. Germline CDR1 reads SGHDT; CDR2 reads YYEEEE. This CDR3 comprises 18 residues. CDR3 region: CASSLGGLQGRGNQPQHF. CDR3 coding DNA: TGTGCCAGCAGCTTGGGGGGATTACAGGGGAGAGGCAATCAGCCCCAGCATTTT.

V gene TRBV4-3 combines with J gene TRBJ1-1, with D hard to call. Trimming shortened V by 10 bases and J by 3 bases, and 9 bases separated the two germline ends. The CDR3 runs to 11 residues. Germline loops: CDR1 LGHNA, CDR2 YSLEER. Written as DNA, the CDR3 is TGCGCCACCATGCGGGACACTGAAGCTTTCTTT. Amino acids: CATMRDTEAFF.

The chain joins TRBV7-3 to TRBJ1-1; no definite D call. In germline, CDR1 is SGHTA, CDR2 FQGTGA. The germline V and J ends were trimmed by 2 bases and 1 base, with 5 bases remaining between them. The CDR3 extends over 13 amino acids. CDR3 in amino acids: CASSLEGNTEAFF. Written as DNA, the CDR3 is TGTGCCAGCAGCTTAGAGGGGAACACTGAAGCTTTCTTT.

This chain links TRBV27 with TRBJ2-1, with 9 bases identical to TRBD2. The CDR3 has 16 amino acids. Germline CDR1 MNHEY, CDR2 SMNVEV (reference sequence). After removal of 5 bases from V and 3 bases from J, the junction contained 8 bases not matched to a gene. The CDR3: CASSPRSSGGYNEQFF. CDR3 in DNA: TGTGCCAGCAGTCCCCGAAGTAGCGGGGGCTACAATGAGCAGTTCTTC.

This chain joins TRBV7-2 and TRBJ2-3; no firm D call. Germline V gene lookup returns CDR1 SGHTA and CDR2 FQGNSA. This CDR3 spans 14 amino acids. V was clipped by 2 bases and J by 1 base, with 7 bases between them. CDR3 residues: CASSLFSGTDTQYF. As DNA, the CDR3 is TGTGCCAGCAGCTTATTCAGTGGCACAGATACGCAGTATTTT.